The rows below give T cell receptor beta chains drawn from one sample of a study of cytomegalovirus exposure and HLA in healthy donors. Method: immunoSEQ multiplex PCR; TCRdb's copy keeps in-frame clones and lacks some. The sample consists of about 130,000 clones, 85% to 90% of them appearing once. The sample taken for sequencing was PBMCs. The receptor source for this set is a young man in good health and CMV-seronegative. Both conserved end residues are part of each CDR3. The D gene is left open where the match is weak. Some rows mark clone size as missing; the rest say once, few, many or name a class of expanded clone.

.	TRBV6-1	.	TRBJ2-7	TGTGCCAGCAGCTTGAGGCGGTACGAGCAGTACTTC	CASSLRRYEQYF
TRBD1	TRBV15	.	TRBJ2-7	TGTGCCACCAGTCGGGACAGGGAGCAGTACTTC	CATSRDREQYF
.	TRBV7-2	.	TRBJ2-1	TGTGCCAGCAGCCCTCGGGAGCAGTACAATGAGCAGTTCTTC	CASSPREQYNEQFF
.	TRBV27	once	TRBJ2-1	TGTGCCAGCAGACAGGGTTTTGGTGTGGATGAGCAGTTCTTC	CASRQGFGVDEQFF
TRBD1	TRBV18	.	TRBJ1-1	TGTGCCAGCTCACCTAACAGGGGTGCTGAAGCTTTCTTT	CASSPNRGAEAFF
.	TRBV29-1	.	TRBJ1-2	TGCAGCGTTGGAGAGCGGGGGGGTGGCTACACCTTC	CSVGERGGGYTF
.	TRBV7-9	.	TRBJ2-5	TGTGCCAGCAGCGGACTTTCTGCGGACCCTGCGCAAGAGACCCAGTACTTC	CASSGLSADPAQETQYF
.	TRBV10-3	.	TRBJ2-7	TGTGCCATCAGTGGGCCTTCTGGAGGACCCTCCTACGAGCAGTACTTC	CAISGPSGGPSYEQYF
TRBD1	TRBV10-1	.	TRBJ2-2	TGCGCCAGCAGCGCCCGGGACAGGGGTTTATTCGGGGAGCTGTTTTTT	CASSARDRGLFGELFF
.	TRBV9	once	TRBJ2-3	TGTGCCAGCAGCCCGACAGGTTTAACAGATACGCAGTATTTT	CASSPTGLTDTQYF
TRBD1	TRBV5-1	few	TRBJ2-7	TGCGCCAGCACCCAAAAGGCCACCGACAGGGGCCACGAGCAGTACTTC	CASTQKATDRGHEQYF
TRBD2	TRBV10-3	once	TRBJ2-1	TGTGCCATCAGTGAGCGGTCTAGCGGGGGGACGAATGAGCAGTTCTTC	CAISERSSGGTNEQFF
.	TRBV29-1	few	TRBJ1-5	TGCAGCGTCCAGAATCAGCCCCAGCATTTT	CSVQNQPQHF